The 21 T cell receptor beta chains given below trace back to one sample, sequenced in a study of shared clonotypes between healthy human individuals. Repertoires were generated with immunoSEQ multiplex PCR, while TCRdb's copy carries only in-frame clones and drops some. The sample gives some 1 million clones, 65% to 75% of which show up once; about 1.5% is in the top ten. Sequencing was performed on memory CD4+ T cells sorted from blood. This sample's subset: CD45RA-negative fraction. The receptors derive from a man aged 18 to 29 in good health.

With respect to this clone: One end of the junction fails to match germline, which may point to a read error. The chain combines TRBV29-1 with TRBJ2-3, with D possibly TRBD2 on 6 matching bases. Germline V gene data show CDR1 as SQVTM and CDR2 as ANQGSEA. The CDR3 spans 13 residues. CDR3 in DNA: TGCAGCCTTGAGGAGGGGCACACAGATACGCAGTATTTT. Translation gives CSLEEGHTDTQYF.

The table lists this clone with a count of one. J is TRBJ1-2 and V is TRBV5-6, with D hard to call. The CDR3 spans 15 residues. CDR1 and CDR2 from the germline V gene are SGHDT and YYEEEE. Trimming shortened V by 3 bases and J by 7 bases, and 19 bases separated the two germline ends. The CDR3 DNA follows: TGTGCCAGCAGCTATCTTTCTGCCCCGGGTGTTGGCTACACCTTC. This sequence encodes CASSYLSAPGVGYTF.

This clone was counted a few times. The rearrangement joins TRBV9 to TRBJ2-2; 8 bases match TRBD2. The V gene's germline CDR1 is SGDLS and CDR2 YYNGEE. The V gene end was trimmed by 3 bases and the J gene end by 6 bases; junction bases not matched to a gene: 10. CDR3 length equals 16 residues. Here the CDR3 reads CASSAQLAAMPGELFF. The DNA for the CDR3 is TGTGCCAGCAGCGCCCAACTAGCGGCGATGCCCGGGGAGCTGTTTTTT.

The chain combines TRBV6-5 with TRBJ2-2; no definite D call. The CDR3 has 14 amino acids. The germline gives CDR1 MNHEY, CDR2 SVGAGI. The germline V and J ends were trimmed by 6 bases and 5 bases, with 13 bases remaining between them. DNA of the CDR3: TGTGCCAGCAGCCATGAGACGGAGACCGGGGAGCTGTTTTTT. As protein: CASSHETETGELFF.

A few counts support this clone. The genes are TRBV6-6 and TRBJ2-5, with 10 bases that match TRBD2. V was clipped by 6 bases and J by 5 bases; unmatched bases: 6. CDR3 length: 14 amino acids. CDR1 and CDR2 from the germline V gene are MNHNY and SVGAGI (reference sequence). This CDR3 reads CASSGSGGTETQYF. Written as DNA, the CDR3 is TGTGCCAGCAGCGGTAGCGGGGGGACGGAGACCCAGTACTTC.

The chain combines TRBV6-6 with TRBJ2-1; D is possibly TRBD2 (6 bases). The CDR3 length is 13 residues. Germline CDR1 MNHNY, CDR2 SVGAGI (reference sequence). V was pared by 8 bases and J by 7 bases, with 15 bases between. CDR3 in amino acids: CASQWRERNEQFF. The CDR3 DNA sequence: TGTGCCAGCCAGTGGAGGGAAAGGAATGAGCAGTTCTTC.

This rearrangement joins TRBV7-2 to TRBJ2-7; TRBD1 might be the D (6 bases). This CDR3 is built from 15 residues. The germline gives CDR1 SGHTA, CDR2 FQGNSA. V was shortened by 2 bases and J by 0 bases, with 11 bases between the two germline ends. The CDR3 reads CASSLRGGDSYEQYF. CDR3 DNA: TGTGCCAGCAGCTTAAGAGGGGGTGACTCCTACGAGCAGTACTTC.

This clone was seen once. The V and J genes are TRBV5-5 and TRBJ1-5; TRBD1 is a possible D gene (5 bases). The V end was cut by 4 bases, the J end by 6 bases, with 14 bases between. Germline V gene sequence: CDR1 SGHKS, CDR2 YYEKEE (reference sequence). There are 14 residues in the CDR3. The CDR3 DNA is TGTGCCAGCAGCCCCGGAGGGGCAGGTCAGCCCCAGCATTTT. It translates to CASSPGGAGQPQHF.

The chain uses TRBV10-3 and TRBJ2-7; perhaps TRBD2 as D (7 bases). The CDR3 has 14 residues. V lost 6 bases, J lost 1 base, and 13 bases lay in between. Germline V gene sequence: CDR1 ENHRY, CDR2 SYGVKD. The CDR3 is CAISEGEGSYEQYF. CDR3 sequence (DNA): TGTGCCATCAGCGAGGGGGAGGGATCCTACGAGCAGTACTTC.

The chain uses TRBV19 and TRBJ2-7; tentatively, D is TRBD1 (6 bases). The germline V gene encodes CDR1 LNHDA and CDR2 SQIVND (reference sequence). CDR3 length: 15 residues. V was shortened by 4 bases and J by 1 base, with 14 bases between the two germline ends. The CDR3 sequence is CASSTTGSSSYEQYF. CDR3 sequence (DNA): TGTGCCAGTAGTACCACAGGGAGTAGTTCCTACGAGCAGTACTTC. Based on the CDR3 plus reference TRBV19 and TRBJ2-7, the full variable domain is DGGITQSPKYLFRKEGQNVTLSCEQNLNHDAMYWYRQDPGQGLRLIYYSQIVNDFQKGDIAEGYSVSREKKESFPLTVTSAQKNPTAFYLCASSTTGSSSYEQYFGPGTRLTVT.

The chain carries TRBV10-1 and TRBJ2-7, with D tentatively TRBD2 (5 bases). Trimming removed 3 bases from V and 7 bases from J, with 13 bases in between. The CDR3 sequence is 13 residues long. Germline assignment: CDR1 WNHNN and CDR2 SYGVQD (reference sequence). CDR3 nucleotides: TGCGCCAGCAGTGAATCGGGGTTTGGGGAGCAGTACTTC. It is translated as CASSESGFGEQYF.

V usage is TRBV6-6 and J usage is TRBJ1-1; D call uncertain. Trimming took off 6 bases at V and 0 bases at J, with 14 bases between the two ends. Germline V gives CDR1 MNHNY, CDR2 SVGAGI (reference sequence). CDR3 length: 15 amino acids. In DNA, the CDR3 is TGTGCCAGCAGACCCGAGGGCTCTATGAACACTGAAGCTTTCTTT. Residues: CASRPEGSMNTEAFF.

V and J are TRBV7-2 and TRBJ1-5; possible D gene TRBD1, 6 bases. The CDR3 is made up of 15 amino acids. CDR1 and CDR2 (germline): SGHTA, FQGNSA. Trimming stripped 5 bases from V and 5 bases from J, with 16 bases between. The CDR3 here is CASSPSTGRDQPQHF. CDR3 DNA: TGTGCCAGCAGCCCGTCAACAGGGAGGGATCAGCCCCAGCATTTT.

For this clone: A much larger clone differs from this one at a single base, so this may be a read error. Distinct nucleotide sequences in the sample also encode this CDR3. This sequence joins TRBV2 and TRBJ1-6; no clear D. V lost 2 bases, J lost 0 bases, and 5 bases lay in between. The CDR3 runs 15 residues. Per the germline V gene, CDR1 is SNHLY and CDR2 is FYNNEI. CDR3 amino acids: CASSERSSYNSPLHF. The CDR3 DNA reads as TGTGCCAGCAGTGAACGGAGCTCCTATAATTCACCCCTCCACTTT.

V usage is TRBV19 and J usage is TRBJ1-2, with TRBD1 as a possible D gene (5 bases). The germline V and J ends were trimmed by 4 bases and 0 bases, with 12 bases remaining between them. This CDR3 spans 15 amino acids. Germline CDR1 and CDR2: LNHDA and SQIVND (reference sequence). The CDR3 sequence: CASSTRDGANYGYTF. CDR3 bases: TGTGCCAGTAGTACCCGGGACGGTGCTAACTATGGCTACACCTTC.

The gene calls are TRBV5-1 and TRBJ2-3, with D maybe TRBD2 (6 bases). The CDR3 extends over 15 amino acids. Germline CDR1 is SGHRS and CDR2 is YFSETQ. V lost 3 bases and J 0 bases, leaving 11 bases between the germline ends. For the CDR3, the DNA is TGCGCCAGCAGCTCCGGGACTCCTAGCACAGATACGCAGTATTTT. Translating gives CASSSGTPSTDTQYF.

The J gene is TRBJ2-1, the V gene TRBV2, with 9 bases fitting TRBD1. V trimming: 7 bases; J trimming: 9 bases; junction bases outside the gene matches: 7. CDR1 and CDR2 (germline): SNHLY, FYNNEI. This CDR3 contains 13 residues. CDR3 sequence: CASIPTGGFEQFF. As DNA, the CDR3 is TGTGCCAGCATCCCCACAGGGGGCTTTGAGCAGTTCTTC.

J is TRBJ2-3 and V is TRBV5-6; D gene uncertain. V was cut by 3 bases and J by 1 base, with 9 bases left in between. The CDR3 length is 14 residues. Germline V gene lookup returns CDR1 SGHDT and CDR2 YYEEEE. The CDR3 loop reads CASSSPPGTDTQYF. CDR3 DNA sequence: TGTGCCAGCAGCTCCCCCCCTGGCACAGATACGCAGTATTTT.

The chain links TRBV10-3 to TRBJ2-7; D gene uncertain. The germline CDR1 and CDR2 sequences are ENHRY and SYGVKD. Trimming stripped 0 bases from V and 3 bases from J, with 6 bases between. This CDR3 comprises 13 residues. The CDR3 DNA reads TGTGCCATCAGTGAGTCGTTCGGCTACGAGCAGTACTTC. As protein: CAISESFGYEQYF.

V usage is TRBV7-9 and J usage is TRBJ1-2, with D unresolved. V was cut by 4 bases and J by 8 bases, with 14 bases left in between. The CDR3 loop spans 13 amino acids. CDR1 and CDR2 from the germline V gene are SEHNR and FQNEAQ (reference sequence). The CDR3 spells CASSSRSTGGYTF. CDR3 DNA sequence: TGTGCCAGCAGCTCCAGATCCACGGGGGGCTACACCTTC. Supplemented by reference TRBV7-9 and TRBJ1-2, the full variable domain reads DTGVSQNPRHKITKRGQNVTFRCDPISEHNRLYWYRQTLGQGPEFLTYFQNEAQLEKSRLLSDRFSAERPKGSFSTLEIQRTEQGDSAMYLCASSSRSTGGYTFGSGTRLTVV.

CDR3 sequence reads: CASSPPQLALLSGTQYF. CDR3 sequence (DNA): TGTGCCAGCAGCCCCCCCCAGCTAGCTCTCTTGTCTGGTACGCAGTATTTT. The chain uses TRBV7-9 and TRBJ2-3, with a tentative D call TRBD2 (5 bases). Trimming removed 5 bases from V and 8 bases from J, with 26 bases in between. The CDR3 length is 17 residues. Germline V lookup: CDR1 SEHNR, CDR2 FQNEAQ (reference sequence).